This passage covers 9 T cell receptor beta chains from one sample sequenced in a study of PD-1 blockade in classical Hodgkin lymphoma. Time point: cycle 4 day 1 (C4D1), after less than 7 weeks of nivolumab. Relapses following autologous stem cell transplantation were seen in all patients, with brentuximab vedotin exposure varying. It was by magnetic negative selection that CD4+ T cells were purified from thawed PBMCs. The table came from immunoSEQ multiplex PCR; TCRdb's copy has only in-frame clones and leaves some out. The data show around 30,000 clones, 80% to 95% seen once. The sample here was CD4+ T cells from blood, taken before the fourth cycle of nivolumab. These TCRs come from a human donor with classical Hodgkin lymphoma.

Notes on this clone: One junction end does not reproduce the germline sequence, and a read error may be involved. The J gene is TRBJ2-5, the V gene TRBV7-7, with 9 bases that match TRBD1. CDR3 length: 17 amino acids. CDR1 and CDR2 from the germline V gene are SSHAT and FNYEAQ (reference sequence). CDR3 protein: CASSSFRGGQGRETQYF. CDR3 coding DNA: TGTGCTAGCAGCTCCTTTCGCGGGGGACAGGGTAGGGAGACCCAGTACTTC.

J is TRBJ2-2 and V is TRBV7-3, with 9 bases identical to TRBD2. The germline CDR1 and CDR2 sequences are SGHTA and FQGTGA. V was clipped by 4 bases and J by 5 bases; unmatched bases: 14. The length of the CDR3 is 18 residues. CDR3: CASSSYPPGLAWTGELFF. In DNA, the CDR3 is TGTGCCAGCAGCTCATACCCTCCCGGACTAGCGTGGACCGGGGAGCTGTTTTTT.

This rearrangement joins TRBV15 to TRBJ2-1, with a weak D call TRBD2 (7 bases). Germline V lookup: CDR1 LNHNV, CDR2 YYDKDF (reference sequence). Trimming took off 0 bases at V and 9 bases at J, with 24 bases between the two ends. The CDR3 spans 18 residues. CDR3 amino acids: CATSRDRIRGEGLSEQFF. CDR3 DNA: TGTGCCACCAGCAGAGATCGGATTAGGGGGGAGGGCCTGAGTGAGCAGTTCTTC.

The chain has TRBV4-1 and TRBJ1-4; D is uncertain. This CDR3 is built from 14 residues. The ends were cut back, 5 bases at V and 3 bases at J, with 10 bases in the middle. Germline lookup yields CDR1 MGHRA and CDR2 YSYEKL. The CDR3 region is CASSLRYSNEKLFF. For the CDR3, the DNA is TGCGCCAGCAGCTTAAGATACTCTAATGAAAAACTGTTTTTT.

The V gene is TRBV25-1, the J gene TRBJ2-2; 9 bases are shared with TRBD2. Germline assignment: CDR1 MGHDK and CDR2 SYGVNS. This CDR3 comprises 14 residues. The ends lost 4 bases at V and 5 bases at J; junction bases unmatched: 2. This CDR3 is CASSVLAGTGELFF. The CDR3 nucleotides are TGTGCCAGCAGTGTCCTAGCGGGGACCGGGGAGCTGTTTTTT.

The chain combines TRBV7-2 with TRBJ1-5; a weak D match, TRBD1 (5 bases). This CDR3 spans 14 amino acids. The ends were cut back, 4 bases at V and 7 bases at J, with 14 bases in the middle. Germline CDR1 is SGHTA and CDR2 is FQGNSA. CDR3 region: CASSSPGGGQPQHF. CDR3 nucleotide sequence: TGTGCCAGCAGCTCCCCGGGGGGTGGGCAGCCCCAGCATTTT.

This sequence joins TRBV19 and TRBJ2-2; no reliable D call. There are 11 residues in the CDR3. Trimming took off 10 bases at V and 3 bases at J, with 6 bases between the two ends. Germline CDR1 is LNHDA and CDR2 is SQIVND (reference sequence). This chain's CDR3 is CAITHTGELFF. The CDR3 coding sequence is TGTGCCATTACACACACCGGGGAGCTGTTTTTT.

The chain joins TRBV4-2 to TRBJ2-7; the D is unclear. The V end lost 0 bases, the J end lost 0 bases, and 9 bases lay between the germline ends. This CDR3 is built from 15 residues. From germline, CDR1 is LGHNA and CDR2 YNFKEQ. As DNA, the CDR3 is TGTGCCAGCAGCCAAGATGGAGAGATCTCCTACGAGCAGTACTTC. Its protein is CASSQDGEISYEQYF.

The V and J genes are TRBV7-2 and TRBJ1-1; tentative D call: TRBD1 (5 bases). Germline-derived CDR1 and CDR2 are SGHTA and FQGNSA. The CDR3 covers 15 residues. V lost 6 bases and J lost 1, with 15 bases in between. The DNA of the CDR3 is TGTGCCAGCAGTCGCGGGGGGATGGCGAACACTGAAGCTTTCTTT. Translating gives CASSRGGMANTEAFF. Complete variable domain (other parts from reference TRBV7-2 and TRBJ1-1): GAGVSQSPSNKVTEKGKDVELRCDPISGHTALYWYRQSLGQGLEFLIYFQGNSAPDKSGLPSDRFSAERTGGSVSTLTIQRTQQEDSAVYLCASSRGGMANTEAFFGQGTRLTVV.